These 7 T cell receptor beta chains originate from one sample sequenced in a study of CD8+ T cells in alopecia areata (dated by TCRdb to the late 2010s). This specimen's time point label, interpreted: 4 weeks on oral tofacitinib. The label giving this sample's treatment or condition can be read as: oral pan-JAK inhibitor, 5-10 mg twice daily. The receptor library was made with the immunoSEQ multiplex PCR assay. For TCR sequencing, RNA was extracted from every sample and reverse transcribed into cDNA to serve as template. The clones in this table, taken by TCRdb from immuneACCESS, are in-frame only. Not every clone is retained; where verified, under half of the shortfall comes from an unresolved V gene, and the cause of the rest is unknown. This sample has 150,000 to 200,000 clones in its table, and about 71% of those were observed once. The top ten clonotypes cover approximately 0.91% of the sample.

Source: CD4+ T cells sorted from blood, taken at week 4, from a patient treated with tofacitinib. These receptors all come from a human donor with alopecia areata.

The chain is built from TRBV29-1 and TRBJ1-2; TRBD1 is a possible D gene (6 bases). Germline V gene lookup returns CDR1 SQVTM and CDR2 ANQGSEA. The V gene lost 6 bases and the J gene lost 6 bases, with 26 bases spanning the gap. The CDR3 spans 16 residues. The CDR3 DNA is TGCAGCGTCGGGGCGGGCAGCCAGGGGCCCCGTGATGGCTACACCTTC. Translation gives CSVGAGSQGPRDGYTF.

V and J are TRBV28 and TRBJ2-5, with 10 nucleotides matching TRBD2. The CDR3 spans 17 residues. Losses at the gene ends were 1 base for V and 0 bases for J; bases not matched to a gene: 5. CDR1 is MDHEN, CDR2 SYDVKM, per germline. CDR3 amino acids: CASSLSWTSGYQETQYF. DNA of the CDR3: TGTGCCAGCAGTTTATCATGGACTAGCGGTTACCAAGAGACCCAGTACTTC.

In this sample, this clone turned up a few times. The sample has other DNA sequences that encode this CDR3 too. The CDR3 DNA reads TGCAGCGGAGGAACAGATACGCAGTATTTT. This gives the protein CSGGTDTQYF. The chain has TRBV29-1 and TRBJ2-3; D remains unclear. The germline V gene has CDR1 SQVTM and CDR2 ANQGSEA. Trimming left V 7 bases short and J 3 bases short, with 5 bases between. The CDR3 length is 10 residues.

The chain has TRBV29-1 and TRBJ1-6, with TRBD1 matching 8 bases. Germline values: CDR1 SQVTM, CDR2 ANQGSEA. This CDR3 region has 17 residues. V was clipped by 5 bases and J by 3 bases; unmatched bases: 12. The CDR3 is CSVKLLTGAIYNSPLHF. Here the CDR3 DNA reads TGCAGCGTTAAACTTCTGACAGGGGCGATCTATAATTCACCCCTCCACTTT.

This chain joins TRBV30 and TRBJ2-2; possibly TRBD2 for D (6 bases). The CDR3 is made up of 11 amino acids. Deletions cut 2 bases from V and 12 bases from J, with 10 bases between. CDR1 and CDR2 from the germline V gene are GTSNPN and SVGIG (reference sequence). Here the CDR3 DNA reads TGTGCCTGGAGTCCGGGACTCCAGCTGTTTTTT. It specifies CAWSPGLQLFF.

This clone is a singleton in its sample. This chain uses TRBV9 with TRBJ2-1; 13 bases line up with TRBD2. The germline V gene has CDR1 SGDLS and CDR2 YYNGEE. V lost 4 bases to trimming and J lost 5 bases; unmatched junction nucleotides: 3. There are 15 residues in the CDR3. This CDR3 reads CASSLTSGRDNEQFF. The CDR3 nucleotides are TGTGCCAGCAGCCTTACTAGCGGGAGGGACAATGAGCAGTTCTTC. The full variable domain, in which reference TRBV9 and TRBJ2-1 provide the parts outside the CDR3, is DSGVTQTPKHLITATGQRVTLRCSPRSGDLSVYWYQQSLDQGLQFLIQYYNGEERAKGNILERFSAQQFPDLHSELNLSSLELGDSALYFCASSLTSGRDNEQFFGPGTRLTVL.

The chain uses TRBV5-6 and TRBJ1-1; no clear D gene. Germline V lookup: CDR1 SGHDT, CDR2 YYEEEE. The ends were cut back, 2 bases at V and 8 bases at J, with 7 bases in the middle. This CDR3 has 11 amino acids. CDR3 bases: TGTGCCAGCAGCTTCAGGTTGGAAGCTTTCTTT. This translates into CASSFRLEAFF.